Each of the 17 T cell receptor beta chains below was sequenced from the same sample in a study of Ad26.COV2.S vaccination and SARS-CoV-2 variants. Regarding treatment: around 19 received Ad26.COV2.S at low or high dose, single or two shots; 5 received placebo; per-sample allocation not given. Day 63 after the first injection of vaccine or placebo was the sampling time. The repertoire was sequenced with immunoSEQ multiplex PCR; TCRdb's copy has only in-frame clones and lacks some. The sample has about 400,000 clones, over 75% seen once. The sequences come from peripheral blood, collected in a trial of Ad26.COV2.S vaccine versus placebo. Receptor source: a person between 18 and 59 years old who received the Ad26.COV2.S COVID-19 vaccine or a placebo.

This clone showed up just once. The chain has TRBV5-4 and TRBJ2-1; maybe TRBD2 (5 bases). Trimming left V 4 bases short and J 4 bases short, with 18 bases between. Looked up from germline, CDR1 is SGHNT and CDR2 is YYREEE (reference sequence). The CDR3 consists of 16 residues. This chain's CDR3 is CASSLPRGSSYNEQFF. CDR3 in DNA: TGTGCCAGCAGCCTCCCACGGGGTTCTAGTTACAATGAGCAGTTCTTC.

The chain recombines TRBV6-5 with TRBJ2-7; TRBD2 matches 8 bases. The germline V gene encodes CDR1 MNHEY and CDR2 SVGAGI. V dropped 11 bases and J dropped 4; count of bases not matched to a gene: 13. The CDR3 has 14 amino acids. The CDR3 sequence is CAYGSSGIIYEQYF. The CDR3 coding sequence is TGTGCCTACGGGAGTAGCGGGATAATTTACGAGCAGTACTTC.

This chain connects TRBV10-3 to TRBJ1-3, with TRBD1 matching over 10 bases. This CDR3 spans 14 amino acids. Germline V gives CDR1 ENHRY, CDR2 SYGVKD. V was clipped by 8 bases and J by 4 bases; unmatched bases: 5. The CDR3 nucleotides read TGTGCCATCTCCCGGGGACAGGGGGGAAACACCATATATTTT. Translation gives CAISRGQGGNTIYF.

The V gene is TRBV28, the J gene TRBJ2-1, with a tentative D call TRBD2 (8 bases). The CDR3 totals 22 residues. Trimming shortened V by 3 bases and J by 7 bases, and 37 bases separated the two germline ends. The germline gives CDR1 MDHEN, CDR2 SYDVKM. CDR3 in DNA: TGTGCCAGCAGTTTTTTATCCATGAGGGGGCCCCGTCCCGGGCCGGGGGGGAATGAGCAGTTCTTC. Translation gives CASSFLSMRGPRPGPGGNEQFF.

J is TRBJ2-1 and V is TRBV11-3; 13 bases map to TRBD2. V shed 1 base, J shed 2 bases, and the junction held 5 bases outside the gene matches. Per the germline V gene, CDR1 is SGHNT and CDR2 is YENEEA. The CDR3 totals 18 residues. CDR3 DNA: TGTGCCAGCAGCTTAGTCACTAGCGGGAGGGCCCCCTACAATGAGCAGTTCTTC. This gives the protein CASSLVTSGRAPYNEQFF.

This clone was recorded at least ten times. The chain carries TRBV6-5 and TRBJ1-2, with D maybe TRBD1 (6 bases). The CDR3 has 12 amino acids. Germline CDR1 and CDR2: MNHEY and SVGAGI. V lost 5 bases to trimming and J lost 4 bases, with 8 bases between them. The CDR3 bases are TGTGCCAGCAGTAGGGGGGTCTATGGCTACACCTTC. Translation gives CASSRGVYGYTF.

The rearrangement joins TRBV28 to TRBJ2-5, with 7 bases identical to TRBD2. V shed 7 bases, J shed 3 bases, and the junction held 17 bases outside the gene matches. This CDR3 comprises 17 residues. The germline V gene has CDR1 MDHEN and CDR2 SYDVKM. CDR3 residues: CASTVLSLGREKETQYF. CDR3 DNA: TGTGCCAGCACTGTACTCTCCCTAGGGCGGGAGAAAGAGACCCAGTACTTC.

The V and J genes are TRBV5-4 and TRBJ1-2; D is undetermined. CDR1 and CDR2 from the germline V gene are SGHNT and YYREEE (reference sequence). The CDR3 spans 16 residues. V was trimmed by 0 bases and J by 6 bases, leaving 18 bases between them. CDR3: CASSLDSASNPHGYTF. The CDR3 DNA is TGTGCCAGCAGCTTGGATTCGGCGTCGAACCCCCATGGCTACACCTTC.

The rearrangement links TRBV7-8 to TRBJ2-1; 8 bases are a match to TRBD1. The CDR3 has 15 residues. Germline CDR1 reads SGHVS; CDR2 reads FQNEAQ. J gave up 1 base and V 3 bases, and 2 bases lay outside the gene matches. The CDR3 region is CASSLGDRSYNEQFF. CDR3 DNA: TGTGCCAGCAGCTTGGGGGACAGGTCCTACAATGAGCAGTTCTTC.

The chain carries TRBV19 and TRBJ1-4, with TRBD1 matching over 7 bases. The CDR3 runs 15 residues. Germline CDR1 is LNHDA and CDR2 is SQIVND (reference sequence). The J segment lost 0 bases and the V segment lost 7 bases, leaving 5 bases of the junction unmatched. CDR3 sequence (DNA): TGTGCCAGTATAGGACAGGACCCAACTAATGAAAAACTGTTTTTT. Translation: CASIGQDPTNEKLFF.

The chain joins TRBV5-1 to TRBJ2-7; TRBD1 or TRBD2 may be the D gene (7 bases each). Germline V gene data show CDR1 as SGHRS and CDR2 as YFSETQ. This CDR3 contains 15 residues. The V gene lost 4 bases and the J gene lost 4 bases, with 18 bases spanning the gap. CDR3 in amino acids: CASSPFRGRVYEQYF. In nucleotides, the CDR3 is TGCGCCAGCAGCCCGTTCAGGGGGAGGGTGTACGAGCAGTACTTC.

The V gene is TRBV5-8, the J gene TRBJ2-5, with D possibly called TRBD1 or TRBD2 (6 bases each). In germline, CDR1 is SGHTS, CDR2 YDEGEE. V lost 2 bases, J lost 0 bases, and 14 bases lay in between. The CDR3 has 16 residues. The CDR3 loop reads CASSFWGAGDQETQYF. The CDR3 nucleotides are TGTGCCAGCAGCTTCTGGGGGGCAGGGGACCAAGAGACCCAGTACTTC.

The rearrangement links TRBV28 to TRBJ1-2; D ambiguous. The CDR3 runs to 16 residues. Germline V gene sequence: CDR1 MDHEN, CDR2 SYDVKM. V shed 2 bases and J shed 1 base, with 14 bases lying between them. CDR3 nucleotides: TGTGCCAGCAGTTTAAGCCAGGCCGAGCTTAACTATGGCTACACCTTC. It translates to CASSLSQAELNYGYTF.

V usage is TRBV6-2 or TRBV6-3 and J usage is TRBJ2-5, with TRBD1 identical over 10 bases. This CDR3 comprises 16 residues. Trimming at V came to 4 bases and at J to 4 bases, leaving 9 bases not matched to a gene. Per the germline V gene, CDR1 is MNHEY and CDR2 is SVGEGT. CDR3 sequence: CASSFSSGQGLETQYF. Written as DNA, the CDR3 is TGTGCCAGCAGTTTCTCTTCGGGACAGGGGCTAGAGACCCAGTACTTC.

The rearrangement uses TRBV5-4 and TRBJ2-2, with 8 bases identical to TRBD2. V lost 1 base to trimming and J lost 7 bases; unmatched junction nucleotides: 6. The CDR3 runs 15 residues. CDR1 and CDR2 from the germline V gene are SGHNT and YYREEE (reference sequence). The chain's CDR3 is CASSLNGRAGGELFF. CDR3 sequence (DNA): TGTGCCAGCAGCTTGAACGGGAGGGCCGGCGGGGAGCTGTTTTTT.

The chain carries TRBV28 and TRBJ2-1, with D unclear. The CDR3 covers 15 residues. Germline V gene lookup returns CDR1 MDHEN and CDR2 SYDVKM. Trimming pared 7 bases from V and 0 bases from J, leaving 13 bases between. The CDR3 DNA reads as TGTGCCAGCACTCCCCCCGGACCCTCCTACAATGAGCAGTTCTTC. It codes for CASTPPGPSYNEQFF.

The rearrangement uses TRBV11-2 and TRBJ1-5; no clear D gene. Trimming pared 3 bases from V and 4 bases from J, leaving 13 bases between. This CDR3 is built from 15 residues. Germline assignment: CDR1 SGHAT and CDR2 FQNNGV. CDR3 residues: CASSFSAGRNQPQHF. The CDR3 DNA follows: TGTGCCAGCAGCTTTTCGGCCGGCAGGAATCAGCCCCAGCATTTT.